The source of this T cell receptor beta chain is a study of HIV-infected patients and healthy controls. This clonotype turned up a few times. No antigen is known for it. Reverse transcription used roughly 480 ng RNA and constant-region primers for alpha and beta. Separate chain-specific third strand synthesis with multiplexing indices produced the alpha and beta libraries. One entry per CDR3 protein results from TCRdb running MiXCR on the 5' RACE reads. The sample has under 15,000 distinct CDR3 sequences, approximately 4.9% seen once. Whole blood was used without fractionation, so all unsorted peripheral T cells were included. Study-level results: Healthy controls carried many MAIT alpha-chain CDR3s, while HIV+ repertoires had few.

The germline CDR1 and CDR2 sequences are MNHEY and SVGAGI. The CDR3 is 13 residues long. Deletions cut 2 bases from V and 3 bases from J, with 7 bases between. This clonotype was obtained from an adult in good health. Sequenced material: blood. The J gene is TRBJ1-1, the V gene TRBV6-5; D is ambiguous. The CDR3 is CASSYRDDTEAFF. The CDR3 coding sequence is TGTGCCAGCAGTTACAGGGATGACACTGAAGCTTTCTTT.